A selection of T cell receptor beta chains follows, all from one sample in a study of PD-L1 blockade in urothelial cancer. TCRdb's copy holds only in-frame clones and misses some; the assay was immunoSEQ multiplex PCR. The data show roughly 90,000 clones, with roughly 90% seen just once and roughly 0.97% held by the top ten. The source material was PBMCs, sampled around atezolizumab (anti-PD-L1) treatment. Receptors originate from a woman older than 75 with urothelial cancer. CDR3s include the opening cysteine and the closing phenylalanine or tryptophan. The D gene is left open where the match is weak. Clone size is stated in some rows and not others, as once, few, many or a class when expanded.

V gene	clone size	J gene	D gene	CDR3 protein	CDR3 DNA
TRBV28	.	TRBJ2-7	.	CASSLYTPGAYEQYF	TGTGCCAGCAGTTTATATACGCCGGGGGCCTACGAGCAGTACTTC
TRBV2	.	TRBJ1-1	TRBD1	CASSDWAQGVNEAFF	TGTGCCAGCAGTGATTGGGCACAGGGGGTTAATGAAGCTTTCTTT
TRBV2	.	TRBJ2-7	TRBD1	CASSEGRGREQYF	TGTGCCAGCAGTGAAGGAAGGGGGCGCGAGCAGTACTTC
TRBV28	.	TRBJ1-2	.	CASRPPGQKHGYTF	TGTGCCAGCAGACCACCGGGACAAAAACATGGCTACACCTTC
TRBV27	.	TRBJ2-1	TRBD2	CASSSGLAGDEQFF	TGTGCCAGCAGTTCTGGTCTAGCGGGAGATGAGCAGTTCTTC
TRBV7-2	few	TRBJ2-2	.	CASSRSGSANTGELFF	TGTGCCAGCAGCCGCTCGGGGAGCGCGAACACCGGGGAGCTGTTTTTT
TRBV11-2	.	TRBJ2-5	TRBD2	CASSPRAAGDPYQETQYF	TGTGCCAGCAGCCCCCGCGCAGCGGGAGACCCGTACCAAGAGACCCAGTACTTC
TRBV7-9	.	TRBJ2-5	.	CASSRGSRETQYF	TGTGCCAGCAGCCGCGGGTCGAGGGAGACCCAGTACTTC
TRBV28	.	TRBJ2-2	TRBD2	CASSLQPGLAGVWELFF	TGTGCCAGCAGTTTGCAACCGGGACTAGCGGGAGTGTGGGAGCTGTTTTTT
TRBV28	.	TRBJ1-1	.	CASERLNTEAFF	TGTGCCAGCGAACGGTTGAACACTGAAGCTTTCTTT
TRBV27	.	TRBJ2-7	TRBD2	CASRPSGSPYEQYF	TGTGCCAGCAGACCTAGCGGGAGCCCCTACGAGCAGTACTTC
TRBV21-1	.	TRBJ1-2	.	CASSKEESTGNFGYTF	TGTGCCAGCAGCAAAGAGGAGTCGACCGGCAACTTCGGCTACACCTTC
TRBV10-2	.	TRBJ2-1	.	CASSDSERPFF	TGCGCCAGCAGTGATAGCGAGCGCCCGTTCTTC
TRBV29-1	.	TRBJ1-1	TRBD1	CSVGDRGLTEAFF	TGCAGCGTTGGGGACAGGGGGCTTACTGAAGCTTTCTTT
TRBV18	.	TRBJ1-1	.	CASSPQTVNTEAFF	TGTGCCAGCTCACCACAGACAGTGAACACTGAAGCTTTCTTT
TRBV15	.	TRBJ1-5	TRBD1	CATSPTGGGLNQPQHF	TGTGCCACCAGTCCGACAGGGGGCGGTTTGAATCAGCCCCAGCATTTT
TRBV30	.	TRBJ2-3	TRBD2	CAWSVGLAGSTDTQYF	TGTGCCTGGAGTGTGGGACTAGCGGGGTCCACAGATACGCAGTATTTT
TRBV5-3	.	TRBJ1-1	.	CARPGSATEAFF	TGTGCCAGACCCGGGTCCGCGACTGAAGCTTTCTTT
TRBV5-6	.	TRBJ1-1	.	CASSLVRGQGTEAFF	TGTGCCAGCAGCTTGGTTAGGGGCCAGGGCACTGAAGCTTTCTTT
TRBV5-6	.	TRBJ2-1	TRBD2	CASSSLAGPYNEQFF	TGTGCCAGCAGCTCCCTAGCGGGACCCTACAATGAGCAGTTCTTC
TRBV28	once	TRBJ2-1	.	CASTSQGGSSWQFF	TGTGCCAGCACCTCCCAGGGGGGCTCGTCGTGGCAGTTCTTC
TRBV19	once	TRBJ2-1	.	CASSIDLSGGSSYNEQFF	TGTGCCAGTAGTATAGATCTATCAGGGGGGAGCTCCTACAATGAGCAGTTCTTC
TRBV5-1	.	TRBJ2-1	.	CASSLESSAYNEQFF	TGCGCCAGCAGCTTGGAGAGCTCGGCCTACAATGAGCAGTTCTTC
TRBV7-8	.	TRBJ2-3	.	CASSPDSTITDTQYF	TGTGCCAGCAGCCCAGACTCAACGATCACAGATACGCAGTATTTT
TRBV19	.	TRBJ1-1	.	CASCGRGETEAFF	TGTGCCAGTTGTGGTCGAGGTGAGACTGAAGCTTTCTTT
TRBV10-3	.	TRBJ2-7	TRBD2	CAISEGLAGAVYEQYF	TGTGCCATCAGTGAGGGGTTAGCGGGAGCGGTCTACGAGCAGTACTTC
TRBV27	.	TRBJ1-1	.	CASSRSSGATMNTEAFF	TGTGCCAGCAGTCGCTCTTCTGGGGCCACAATGAACACTGAAGCTTTCTTT
TRBV7-2	.	TRBJ2-7	TRBD2	CASSLTGRVGEQYF	TGTGCCAGCAGCTTAACCGGGAGGGTCGGGGAGCAGTACTTC
TRBV5-4	.	TRBJ2-1	TRBD2	CAPSRGGSVYNEQFF	TGTGCCCCCTCCCGGGGCGGGAGTGTCTACAATGAGCAGTTCTTC
TRBV27	.	TRBJ2-3	.	CASSPRSSDTQYF	TGTGCCAGCAGTCCCCGTTCTTCAGATACGCAGTATTTT
TRBV6-6	.	TRBJ2-1	TRBD2	CASGGGSVNNEQFF	TGTGCCAGCGGCGGCGGGAGTGTAAACAATGAGCAGTTCTTC
TRBV6-4	.	TRBJ2-3	TRBD2	CASSSGGSPDTQYF	TGTGCCAGCAGTAGCGGCGGGAGCCCAGATACGCAGTATTTT
TRBV6-6	few	TRBJ1-2	.	CASSGESRSYGYTF	TGTGCCAGCAGTGGTGAGTCGCGGTCCTATGGCTACACCTTC
TRBV30	.	TRBJ1-5	.	CAWSGSGQPQHF	TGTGCCTGGAGCGGGTCTGGCCAGCCCCAGCATTTT
TRBV6-5	.	TRBJ1-1	.	CASRPPGVSEAFF	TGTGCCAGCAGACCCCCAGGGGTGAGTGAAGCTTTCTTT
TRBV5-1	.	TRBJ2-5	TRBD2	CASSYLAGGETQYF	TGCGCCAGCAGCTACCTAGCGGGAGGGGAGACCCAGTACTTC
TRBV9	.	TRBJ1-2	.	CASSGVSQGDLYGYTF	TGTGCCAGCAGCGGAGTATCACAGGGCGATTTGTATGGCTACACCTTC
TRBV7-2	once	TRBJ2-7	TRBD2	CASSLSSGGSYEQYF	TGTGCCAGCAGCTTATCTAGCGGGGGCTCCTACGAGCAGTACTTC
TRBV29-1	.	TRBJ2-2	TRBD2	CSAGRDWAGELFF	TGCAGCGCCGGGAGGGATTGGGCCGGGGAGCTGTTTTTT
TRBV7-9	.	TRBJ1-2	TRBD1	CASSLALNPGTGPNYTF	TGTGCCAGCAGCTTAGCGCTAAATCCCGGGACAGGGCCCAACTACACCTTC
TRBV29-1	.	TRBJ2-5	.	CSVAVTGLGGETQYF	TGCAGCGTTGCCGTGACAGGACTCGGGGGGGAGACCCAGTACTTC
TRBV7-2	.	TRBJ2-7	TRBD2	CASSLAGTSGYRGGEQYF	TGTGCCAGCAGCTTAGCCGGCACGAGTGGATACCGGGGGGGGGAGCAGTACTTC
TRBV4-2	.	TRBJ1-1	.	CASSQDLRTGTEAFF	TGTGCCAGCAGCCAAGATTTACGGACGGGGACTGAAGCTTTCTTT
TRBV19	.	TRBJ2-2	.	CASSISGVTGELFF	TGTGCCAGTAGTATCTCCGGGGTTACCGGGGAGCTGTTTTTT
TRBV11-1	once	TRBJ1-1	.	CASSFVMGGQMNTEAFF	TGTGCCAGCAGCTTCGTGATGGGGGGGCAGATGAACACTGAAGCTTTCTTT
TRBV5-4	few	TRBJ2-7	TRBD1	CASSSDRYEQYF	TGTGCCAGCAGCTCGGACAGGTACGAGCAGTACTTC
TRBV19	.	TRBJ1-2	.	CASSIGRGSAHYGYTF	TGTGCCAGTAGTATAGGACGGGGGTCTGCCCACTATGGCTACACCTTC
TRBV10-1	.	TRBJ2-2	.	CASSESRGNTGELFF	TGCGCCAGCAGTGAGTCAAGGGGGAACACCGGGGAGCTGTTTTTT
TRBV6-1	.	TRBJ2-7	TRBD2	CASTPGLAGVEQYF	TGTGCCAGCACCCCGGGACTAGCGGGAGTCGAGCAGTACTTC
TRBV10-3	.	TRBJ2-7	TRBD1	CAISEGQGSYEQYF	TGTGCCATCAGTGAGGGACAGGGATCCTACGAGCAGTACTTC
TRBV27	.	TRBJ2-7	TRBD1	CASSTRGTDTYEQYF	TGTGCCAGCAGTACCAGGGGGACAGACACCTACGAGCAGTACTTC
TRBV28	.	TRBJ1-2	TRBD1	CASSGTGANYGYTF	TGTGCCAGCAGTGGGACAGGGGCTAACTATGGCTACACCTTC
TRBV15	.	TRBJ2-7	TRBD2	CATSRDFPSGSMYEQYF	TGTGCCACCAGCAGAGATTTTCCTAGCGGGAGTATGTACGAGCAGTACTTC
TRBV6-1	.	TRBJ2-1	.	CASSSSSNEQFF	TGTGCCAGCAGCTCTAGCAGCAATGAGCAGTTCTTC